This T cell receptor (beta chain) was obtained from a study of OX40 agonist ivuxolimab in advanced cancers. The wider study: Patients received intravenous ivuxolimab every 2 weeks at 0.01 to 10 mg/kg. Study-wide results and limits: At doses 0.1 to 3.0 mg/kg, CD4+ and CD8+ clones expanded. Low clonal expansion, among the lowest seen, marked partial responders at 0.1-3.0 mg/kg. Expanded clones tended on average to be more numerous among CD8+ T cells than CD4+.

Clones were sequenced by immunoSEQ multiplex PCR, and TCRdb holds only the in-frame ones, with some missing. The sample lists approximately 100,000 clones, 90% occurring once. As regards this clone: Its antigen is not identified.

This CDR3 has 14 residues. Germline lookup yields CDR1 MNHEY and CDR2 SVGAGI. Trimming took 6 bases from V and 3 from J, leaving 11 bases between them. Sequenced here: CD4+ or CD8+ T cells sorted from blood, sampled in a trial of the OX40 agonist ivuxolimab. The receptor was isolated from an adult with an advanced solid tumor such as melanoma, head and neck, liver or kidney cancer. J is TRBJ2-2 and V is TRBV6-5; tentatively, D is TRBD2 (5 bases). This CDR3 is CASSGERDTGELFF. The CDR3 nucleotides read TGTGCCAGCAGCGGGGAGCGAGACACCGGGGAGCTGTTTTTT.